Listed below are T cell receptor beta chains from one sample, sequenced in a study of T cell repertoires in cytomegalovirus infection. TCRdb itself ran the reads through MiXCR, one entry per CDR3 protein. The sample carries approximately 590,000 distinct CDR3 sequences, approximately 40% recorded once. These TCRs' antigens remain unknown. The sample consisted of cultured PBMCs, taken from culture after CMV antigen stimulation. Source of these receptors: a human donor in good health (CMV status not recorded). Some clones in this sample may be carry-over from other donors' samples. CDR3s include the opening cysteine and the closing phenylalanine or tryptophan. The order of the fields is J gene, D gene, clone size, V gene, CDR3 protein, CDR3 DNA. The D gene is left open where the match is weak. The size field is filled for only some rows; it gives once, few, many or a size class.

TRBJ2-1	NA	many	TRBV7-2	CASSVYNEQFF	TGTGCCAGCAGCGTCTACAATGAGCAGTTCTTC
TRBJ2-5	TRBD2	NA	TRBV11-3	CASSPGQGATSGEETQYF	TGTGCCAGCAGCCCCGGACAGGGAGCGACTAGCGGGGAAGAGACCCAGTACTTC
TRBJ1-2	NA	few	TRBV7-2	CASSLVARQHYGYTF	TGTGCCAGCAGCTTAGTGGCCCGACAGCACTATGGCTACACCTTC
TRBJ1-2	NA	few	TRBV7-9	CASSQDGFSTNYGYTF	TGTGCCAGCAGCCAAGACGGGTTCAGTACTAACTATGGCTACACCTTC
TRBJ2-5	NA	NA	TRBV7-9	CASSTGFGETQYF	TGTGCCAGCAGCACGGGGTTTGGGGAGACCCAGTACTTC
TRBJ2-3	NA	NA	TRBV6-6	CASSFTPRPGDTQYF	TGTGCCAGCAGTTTCACCCCAAGGCCCGGAGATACGCAGTATTTT
TRBJ1-5	NA	NA	TRBV5-5	CASSLDGHRNQPQHF	TGTGCCAGCAGCTTGGACGGACACCGCAATCAGCCCCAGCATTTT
TRBJ2-1	NA	few	TRBV7-6	CASSSLLDPRRGNEQFF	TGTGCCAGCAGCTCCCTCCTGGACCCCCGGAGGGGCAATGAGCAGTTCTTC
TRBJ2-5	NA	NA	TRBV14	CASSQKRYQETQYF	TGTGCCAGCAGCCAGAAGCGGTACCAAGAGACCCAGTACTTC
TRBJ1-4	TRBD1	many	TRBV4-1	CASSQDAQGDEKLFF	TGCGCCAGCAGCCAAGATGCGCAGGGGGATGAAAAACTGTTTTTT
TRBJ2-5	NA	NA	TRBV5-3	CASSFGPGAETQYF	TGTGCCAGCAGCTTTGGCCCAGGGGCGGAGACCCAGTACTTC
TRBJ2-7	TRBD1	NA	TRBV28	CASRFRTGVYEQYF	TGTGCCAGCAGATTCAGGACAGGGGTTTACGAGCAGTACTTC
TRBJ1-3	NA	NA	TRBV12-3/TRBV12-4	CASREPSVGTGNTIYF	TGTGCCAGCAGGGAACCTTCCGTGGGAACTGGAAACACCATATATTTT
TRBJ2-7	NA	few	TRBV10-2	CASSVVAYEQYF	TGCGCCAGCAGTGTGGTAGCCTACGAGCAGTACTTC
TRBJ2-3	TRBD2	few	TRBV3-1	CASSQEMGLAGGPADTQYF	TGTGCCAGCAGCCAAGAAATGGGACTAGCGGGAGGGCCAGCAGATACGCAGTATTTT
TRBJ2-1	TRBD1	NA	TRBV7-6	CASSLSETGTHEQFF	TGTGCCAGCAGCTTATCTGAGACAGGGACCCATGAGCAGTTCTTC
TRBJ1-6	NA	once	TRBV14	CASSQLGSSYNSPLHF	TGTGCCAGCAGCCAACTCGGGAGCTCCTATAATTCACCCCTCCACTTT
TRBJ2-7	NA	NA	TRBV15	CATSREGGPYEQYF	TGTGCCACCAGCAGGGAGGGGGGTCCCTACGAGCAGTACTTC
TRBJ1-1	NA	few	TRBV6-2/TRBV6-3	CASSYSSTEAFF	TGTGCCAGCAGTTACTCGAGCACTGAAGCTTTCTTT
TRBJ2-3	NA	NA	TRBV20-1	CSAREEGGAVDTQYF	TGCAGTGCTAGAGAGGAGGGGGGCGCGGTTGATACGCAGTATTTT
TRBJ1-3	NA	NA	TRBV7-2	CASSLTISGNTIYF	TGTGCCAGCAGTTTGACCATCTCTGGAAACACCATATATTTT
TRBJ2-1	TRBD2	NA	TRBV29-1	CSVTSESSYNEQFF	TGCAGCGTTACTAGCGAGAGCTCCTACAATGAGCAGTTCTTC
TRBJ2-5	NA	many	TRBV7-2	CASSDGLGEETQYF	TGTGCCAGCAGCGACGGTCTGGGCGAAGAGACCCAGTACTTC
TRBJ2-5	NA	NA	TRBV7-2	CASSLRRGETQYF	TGTGCCAGCAGCTTAAGACGTGGAGAGACCCAGTACTTC
TRBJ2-2	TRBD2	NA	TRBV5-4	CASSFTSGGSAGELFF	TGTGCCAGCAGCTTTACTAGCGGGGGTTCTGCCGGGGAGCTGTTTTTT
TRBJ1-1	NA	NA	TRBV7-6	CASSSRQRGGRVTEAFF	TGTGCCAGCAGCTCTCGTCAGAGGGGGGGGCGGGTCACTGAAGCTTTCTTT
TRBJ2-2	NA	NA	TRBV6-1	CASKEAVNTGELFF	TGTGCCAGCAAGGAAGCGGTGAACACCGGGGAGCTGTTTTTT
TRBJ2-3	TRBD2	few	TRBV7-9	CASSLGSGSEDTQYF	TGTGCCAGCAGCTTAGGTAGCGGGAGTGAGGATACGCAGTATTTT
TRBJ2-3	NA	NA	TRBV7-8	CASSFRRVESTDTQYF	TGTGCCAGCAGCTTCCGCAGGGTGGAAAGCACAGATACGCAGTATTTT
TRBJ2-1	TRBD2	NA	TRBV6-1	CASSKLAGGPNNEQFF	TGTGCCAGCAGTAAACTAGCGGGAGGGCCCAACAATGAGCAGTTCTTC
TRBJ2-2	NA	many	TRBV7-2	CASSLSSGELFF	TGTGCCAGCAGCTTAAGTTCCGGGGAGCTGTTTTTT
TRBJ1-5	TRBD1	few	TRBV6-1	CASSPGTGGSGQPQHF	TGTGCCAGCAGCCCGGGGACAGGGGGCAGTGGTCAGCCCCAGCATTTT
TRBJ2-2	TRBD2	few	TRBV6-5	CASSRMGLANGELFF	TGTGCCAGCAGTCGGATGGGACTAGCAAACGGGGAGCTGTTTTTT
TRBJ2-1	NA	NA	TRBV20-1	CSAKAPTGSSGEFF	TGCAGTGCTAAAGCCCCAACGGGATCCTCAGGGGAGTTCTTC
TRBJ2-1	NA	NA	TRBV11-2	CASRIGLGVTGEQFF	TGTGCCAGCAGAATCGGACTGGGTGTGACAGGAGAGCAGTTCTTC
TRBJ2-1	TRBD2	NA	TRBV20-1	CSAPASGRASSRSEQFF	TGCAGTGCTCCAGCGAGCGGGAGGGCCTCTTCTCGGAGTGAGCAGTTCTTC
TRBJ2-7	NA	few	TRBV7-2	CASSVGAYEQYF	TGTGCCAGCAGCGTGGGGGCCTACGAGCAGTACTTC
TRBJ2-5	NA	NA	TRBV7-2	CASSLAWASYETQYF	TGTGCCAGCAGCTTAGCGTGGGCTAGCTATGAGACCCAGTACTTC
TRBJ2-5	NA	NA	TRBV7-2	CASSLTRQAMTQYF	TGTGCCAGCAGCTTAACCCGACAGGCCATGACCCAGTACTTC
TRBJ2-5	NA	NA	TRBV10-3	CAISETLETQYF	TGTGCCATCAGTGAGACTCTGGAGACCCAGTACTTC
TRBJ2-1	NA	NA	TRBV7-9	CASRPTGDNEQFF	TGTGCCAGCAGACCCACGGGGGACAATGAGCAGTTCTTC
TRBJ2-7	NA	few	TRBV2	CASRGPFGEQYF	TGTGCCAGCAGAGGTCCCTTCGGAGAGCAGTACTTC
TRBJ1-1	TRBD1	once	TRBV5-1	CASSGATGGTEAFF	TGCGCCAGCTCCGGGGCTACAGGGGGCACTGAAGCTTTCTTT
TRBJ2-4	TRBD2	NA	TRBV6-9	CASSPGGLRKNIQYF	TGTGCCAGCAGTCCGGGAGGGCTCCGGAAAAACATTCAGTACTTC
TRBJ1-2	TRBD1	NA	TRBV7-2	CASSSYQGDGYTF	TGTGCCAGCAGCTCTTACCAGGGGGATGGCTACACCTTC
TRBJ2-7	NA	NA	TRBV20-1	CSARLASTYEQYF	TGCAGTGCTAGACTAGCGTCTACCTACGAGCAGTACTTC
TRBJ2-2	TRBD2	NA	TRBV6-6	CASSSPSLAGGLLGELFF	TGTGCCAGCAGTTCCCCCAGTCTAGCGGGGGGCCTTCTAGGGGAGCTGTTTTTT
TRBJ1-2	NA	NA	TRBV7-2	CASSLGAAGLTYGYTF	TGTGCCAGCAGCTTAGGGGCGGCGGGACTTACCTATGGCTACACCTTC
TRBJ1-2	NA	NA	TRBV6-6	CASSLGRGRGYTF	TGTGCCAGCAGTCTGGGGAGGGGCCGAGGCTACACCTTC
TRBJ2-7	NA	NA	TRBV10-2	CASSESWGPYEQYF	TGCGCCAGCAGTGAGTCGTGGGGCCCCTACGAGCAGTACTTC
TRBJ1-4	TRBD1	few	TRBV7-2	CASSKQGGNTNEKLFF	TGTGCCAGCAGCAAACAGGGGGGTAACACTAATGAAAAACTGTTTTTT
TRBJ1-1	NA	few	TRBV12-3/TRBV12-4	CASSSRLGEAFF	TGTGCCAGCTCAAGCAGGCTTGGTGAAGCTTTCTTT
TRBJ2-1	TRBD1	few	TRBV12-3/TRBV12-4	CASSLLQGANNEQFF	TGTGCCAGCAGTTTATTGCAGGGGGCAAACAATGAGCAGTTCTTC
TRBJ2-1	TRBD1	NA	TRBV5-1	CASSVGQTYNEQFF	TGCGCCAGCAGTGTGGGACAGACCTACAATGAGCAGTTCTTC